Described below is a single T cell receptor beta chain sequence and its context. The V gene's germline CDR1 is SGHDN and CDR2 FVKESK. J was trimmed by 2 bases and V by 4 bases; bases with no gene match: 7. The CDR3 length is 15 residues. The sample belongs to a study of blood T cell repertoires in COVID-19. Clones were sequenced by immunoSEQ multiplex PCR, and TCRdb holds only the in-frame ones, with some missing. This sample carries over 110,000 clones, 88% of them seen once, and the ten largest clones take roughly 28%. This TCR was sampled from a human donor in a cohort sampled during active COVID-19. The sample consisted of peripheral blood. The chain couples TRBV14 to TRBJ1-1; 7 nucleotides align to TRBD1. As DNA, the CDR3 is TGTGCCAGCAGCCCCTGGGACAGCAAAAACACTGAAGCTTTCTTT. This codes for CASSPWDSKNTEAFF.